Included here is one T cell receptor (beta chain) sequence, with context. Its target is unknown. CDR3 length: 15 residues. After removal of 4 bases from V and 1 base from J, the junction contained 6 bases not matched to a gene. Germline V gene data show CDR1 as LGHNA and CDR2 as YSLEER. This sample was taken from a study of cytomegalovirus exposure and HLA in healthy donors. Study as a whole: Ancestry clustering placed 81% of approximately 370 genotyped donors in the Caucasian-associated cluster. Study-wide findings and caveats: With further analysis later on, most CMV-associated TCR beta chains appeared HLA-restricted. In a later analysis, an Asian-associated ancestry cluster reportedly showed fewer N-insertions than the approximately 640-donor mean.

13 Jbeta primers and 60 Vbeta primers were used for the PCR. The repertoire was sequenced with immunoSEQ multiplex PCR; TCRdb's copy has only in-frame clones and lacks some. The table lists approximately 190,000 clones, approximately 80% of them singletons. This TCR derives from a woman under 40 in good health and CMV-seropositive. The chain recombines TRBV4-3 with TRBJ1-2, with 7 positions matching TRBD1. The specimen sequenced was PBMCs. CDR3 residues: CASSLGQALNYGYTF. The DNA of the CDR3 is TGCGCCAGCAGCCTTGGACAGGCACTTAACTATGGCTACACCTTC.